Sequencing of this T cell receptor (beta chain) was carried out in a study of vaccination and CD4 T cells after COVID-19. At the level of the study: Between diagnosis and the drawing of post-COVID samples lay a median approximately 95 days (range 35 to 161). The authors used overlapping spike peptides from SARS-CoV-2, HCoV-NL63, HCoV-OC43 and HCoV-229E to stimulate cells. Culture controls were given either a CEFX pool, an HIV-1 Nef pool, or no peptide.

Treatment in this sample: approximately nine-day PBMC culture with coronavirus spike peptide pools or control peptides (ViraFEST assay). This clonotype was found a few times. Its target is not known. General study results and limits: Relatively small numbers of convalescent patients were studied, with no early post-infection timepoints included.

Germline values: CDR1 SNHLY, CDR2 FYNNEI. Trimming removed 4 bases at V and 7 bases at J, with 14 bases between. The CDR3 loop spans 13 amino acids. With the Oncomine TCR Beta short-read assay, DNA from cultured CD4+ T cells was sequenced. A single record per CDR3 protein comes from TCRdb applying MiXCR to the PCR reads. The repertoire holds 15,000 to 17,000 distinct CDR3 sequences, around 40% seen once, with approximately 5.6% in the top ten. Sequences were derived from CD4+ T cells from blood, cultured in vitro, sampled before SARS-CoV-2 vaccination. V gene TRBV2 combines with J gene TRBJ2-7; no clear D gene. This sequence was found in a human donor who had recovered from COVID-19. CDR3 residues: CASSVRAPLEQYF. The CDR3 coding sequence is TGTGCCAGCAGTGTCCGCGCGCCGTTGGAGCAGTACTTC.